One and the same sample provided the 18 T cell receptor beta chains below, sequenced in a study of T cell repertoires in ileal Crohn's disease (dated by TCRdb to between 2018 and 2021). The library was generated by the immunoSEQ multiplex PCR assay. Sourced from immuneACCESS, this table was stored by TCRdb with only in-frame sequences that have V and J called. A share of the clones is absent; for the studies checked, an unresolved V gene accounts for under half, and the remainder has no known explanation. This sample is represented by 3,000 to 4,000 clones; around 82% of them were singletons. The top ten hold about an eighth of the sample. Reading the label with the study, this specimen's time point is: neoterminal ileum biopsy at postoperative endoscopy, about 6 months after surgery. The sequencing input was ileal tissue. The receptors stem from an adult with Crohn's disease.

The chain has TRBV5-1 and TRBJ2-3; D is perhaps TRBD2 (7 bases). The V gene's germline CDR1 is SGHRS and CDR2 YFSETQ. V was clipped by 2 bases and J by 0 bases, with 10 bases between them. This CDR3 contains 15 residues. CDR3 DNA sequence: TGCGCCAGCAGCTTCGCGGGGGCAAGCACAGATACGCAGTATTTT. Amino acids: CASSFAGASTDTQYF.

The chain has TRBV6-4 and TRBJ2-1; TRBD2 matches 9 bases. The CDR3 is 15 amino acids. Per the germline V gene, CDR1 is MRHNA and CDR2 is SNTAGT. Trimming cost V 0 bases and J 4 bases; bases outside gene matches: 1. The CDR3 here is CASSDSAGGYNEQFF. DNA for the CDR3: TGTGCCAGCAGTGACTCAGCGGGGGGATACAATGAGCAGTTCTTC.

About this clone: The sample contains more than one DNA sequence encoding this CDR3. This sequence joins TRBV30 and TRBJ1-2, with D possibly TRBD1 on 5 matching bases. V was shortened by 3 bases and J by 7 bases, with 12 bases between the two germline ends. CDR1 is GTSNPN, CDR2 SVGIG, per germline (reference sequence). CDR3 length equals 12 residues. Written as DNA, the CDR3 is TGTGCCTGGAGGCCCCCCGGGGGTGGCTACACCTTC. It codes for CAWRPPGGGYTF.

The rearrangement links TRBV19 to TRBJ1-3; 8 bases are a match to TRBD1. The CDR3 length is 17 residues. CDR1 and CDR2 from the germline V gene are LNHDA and SQIVND (reference sequence). Germline trimming cut 9 bases from V and 3 bases from J; bases unmatched to any gene: 16. CDR3 sequence: CASTSLGRGLVGNTIYF. CDR3 bases: TGTGCCAGCACTTCGTTGGGCAGGGGGCTAGTTGGAAACACCATATATTTT.

This clone has only a few counts. CDR3 amino acids: CAWSRGKEYTF. In DNA, the CDR3 is TGTGCCTGGAGCCGGGGAAAAGAGTACACCTTC. The gene calls are TRBV30 and TRBJ1-2; D gene unclear. The CDR3 length is 11 residues. V was cut by 3 bases and J by 11 bases, with 13 bases left in between. Germline CDR1 is GTSNPN and CDR2 is SVGIG (reference sequence).

This chain uses TRBV21-1 with TRBJ2-2; no DNA check was done on the table's D call, TRBD2. TRBV21-1 is a pseudogene. The CDR3 totals 18 residues. CDR3: CASSKREASPGSTGELFF. The CDR3 nucleotides are TGTGCCAGCAGCAAAAGAGAGGCGTCTCCGGGTTCGACCGGGGAGCTGTTTTTT.

The CDR3 protein is CASSLGRGFNPNNSPLHF. CDR3 bases: TGTGCCAGCAGCTTAGGCAGGGGCTTTAACCCTAATAATTCACCCCTCCACTTT. The chain is built from TRBV7-9 and TRBJ1-6, with D possibly matching TRBD1 (6 bases). This CDR3 has 18 residues. Germline V gene lookup returns CDR1 SEHNR and CDR2 FQNEAQ (reference sequence). V was trimmed by 1 base and J by 5 bases, leaving 18 bases between them.

The chain recombines TRBV11-2 with TRBJ1-1, with unresolved D. Between the trimmed V and J ends, which lost 0 bases and 1 base, there was a span of 6 bases. In germline, CDR1 is SGHAT, CDR2 FQNNGV. The CDR3 runs to 14 residues. CDR3 loop: CASSLEFRNTEAFF. The CDR3 nucleotides read TGTGCCAGCAGCTTAGAATTCAGGAACACTGAAGCTTTCTTT.

This clone has more than one count but fewer than ten. V and J are TRBV7-2 and TRBJ1-2; D gene ambiguous. V lost 1 base and J 14 bases, leaving 14 bases between the germline ends. The CDR3 totals 12 residues. Looked up from germline, CDR1 is SGHTA and CDR2 is FQGNSA. CDR3 nucleotide sequence: TGTGCCAGCAGCTTAGTGTCGCGGGCAGTTACCTTC. It specifies CASSLVSRAVTF.

This chain connects TRBV18 to TRBJ1-2; TRBD1 agrees at 7 bases. Unmatched junction bases numbered 11, after V lost 8 bases and J lost 8 bases. Germline values: CDR1 KGHSH, CDR2 LQKENI. CDR3 length equals 13 residues. This chain's CDR3 is CASTPTAQGGYTF. CDR3 DNA: TGTGCCAGCACTCCCACGGCACAGGGGGGCTACACCTTC.

The CDR3 DNA sequence: TGTGCCAGCTTCAGGGGGAACGGCTACACCTTC. Its translation is CASFRGNGYTF. V and J are TRBV6-5 and TRBJ1-2; 7 bases align to TRBD1. After removal of 8 bases from V and 8 bases from J, the junction contained 5 bases not matched to a gene. Germline V CDR1 and CDR2: MNHEY, SVGAGI. The CDR3 spans 11 residues.

The chain recombines TRBV2 with TRBJ1-2; D not resolved. From germline, CDR1 is SNHLY and CDR2 FYNNEI. The CDR3 covers 14 residues. V was clipped by 0 bases and J by 7 bases, with 12 bases between them. The CDR3 loop is CASSEARRGGGYTF. Here the CDR3 DNA reads TGTGCCAGCAGTGAAGCGCGCCGAGGTGGTGGCTACACCTTC. Full variable domain (missing parts from reference TRBV2 and TRBJ1-2): EPEVTQTPSHQVTQMGQEVILRCVPISNHLYFYWYRQILGQKVEFLVSFYNNEISEKSEIFDDQFSVERPDGSNFTLKIRSTKLEDSAMYFCASSEARRGGGYTFGSGTRLTVV.

This clone was recorded a few times. V usage is TRBV10-3 and J usage is TRBJ1-1, with D possibly being TRBD1 (5 bases). CDR1 ENHRY and CDR2 SYGVKD come from the germline V gene. The CDR3 loop spans 13 amino acids. Between the trimmed V and J ends, which lost 9 bases and 2 bases, there was a span of 13 bases. The CDR3 region has the DNA TGTGCCATAAAAAACCAGGGAAACACTGAAGCTTTCTTT. It is translated as CAIKNQGNTEAFF.

The chain links TRBV18 to TRBJ2-5, with a tentative D call TRBD1 (5 bases). Looked up from germline, CDR1 is KGHSH and CDR2 is LQKENI. V was shortened by 8 bases and J by 2 bases, with 15 bases between the two germline ends. This CDR3 is 14 amino acids long. Written as DNA, the CDR3 is TGTGCCAGCCATCAAAACAGGCATCAAGAGACCCAGTACTTC. It is translated as CASHQNRHQETQYF.

This chain uses TRBV18 with TRBJ2-7; 14 bases are a match to TRBD2. The CDR3 covers 16 residues. Germline assignment: CDR1 KGHSH and CDR2 LQKENI. The trim removed 3 bases at V and 7 bases at J, leaving 8 bases unmatched. The CDR3 loop reads CASSPPGLAGAGEQYF. CDR3 nucleotides: TGTGCCAGCTCACCGCCGGGACTAGCGGGGGCGGGAGAGCAGTACTTC.

The V and J genes are TRBV27 and TRBJ2-3; D possibly corresponds to TRBD1 (5 bases). The CDR3 has 13 residues. Germline CDR1 reads MNHEY; CDR2 reads SMNVEV (reference sequence). V lost 7 bases and J lost 6, with 14 bases in between. CDR3 DNA sequence: TGTGCCAGCACCCGATTGGGGCGGGATACGCAGTATTTT. Protein: CASTRLGRDTQYF.

CDR3 in DNA: TGTGCCAGTAGTAACACAGGGTCGGGCACCGGGGAGCTGTTTTTT. It yields the protein CASSNTGSGTGELFF. V usage is TRBV19 and J usage is TRBJ2-2, with a possible D match to TRBD1 (6 bases). Per the germline V gene, CDR1 is LNHDA and CDR2 is SQIVND (reference sequence). The CDR3 is made up of 15 amino acids. The V end lost 4 bases, the J end lost 4 bases, and 13 bases lay between the germline ends.

The chain recombines TRBV9 with TRBJ2-7; 10 positions match TRBD2. There are 15 residues in the CDR3. CDR1 and CDR2 from the germline V gene are SGDLS and YYNGEE. The ends lost 2 bases at V and 3 bases at J; junction bases unmatched: 5. The chain's CDR3 is CASSVSSGGYYEQYF. CDR3 coding DNA: TGTGCCAGCAGCGTTTCTAGCGGGGGCTACTACGAGCAGTACTTC.